This T cell receptor (beta chain) originates from a study of graft-versus-host responses after intestinal transplantation. Looking at the study overall: The whole recipient group had anti-thymocyte globulin induction followed by tacrolimus and steroids for two to four years.

TCRdb keeps only in-frame clones here, not all; method: immunoSEQ multiplex PCR. Of 62,000 or so clones in the sample, over 90% were seen once. About this clone: Its antigen is still unknown.

Germline V gene lookup returns CDR1 MNHEY and CDR2 SMNVEV (reference sequence). This CDR3 spans 14 amino acids. With V trimmed by 6 bases and J by 5 bases, 9 bases remained unmatched. The genes are TRBV27 and TRBJ1-2, with TRBD1 matching 7 bases. The material sequenced was unstimulated CD8+ T cells sorted from spleen or lymph node cells, taken before transplant. The receptor was derived from a human donor who was the organ donor for an intestinal transplant. The CDR3 sequence is CASSEQGSAYGYTF. In nucleotides, the CDR3 is TGTGCCAGCAGCGAACAGGGGTCTGCGTATGGCTACACCTTC.